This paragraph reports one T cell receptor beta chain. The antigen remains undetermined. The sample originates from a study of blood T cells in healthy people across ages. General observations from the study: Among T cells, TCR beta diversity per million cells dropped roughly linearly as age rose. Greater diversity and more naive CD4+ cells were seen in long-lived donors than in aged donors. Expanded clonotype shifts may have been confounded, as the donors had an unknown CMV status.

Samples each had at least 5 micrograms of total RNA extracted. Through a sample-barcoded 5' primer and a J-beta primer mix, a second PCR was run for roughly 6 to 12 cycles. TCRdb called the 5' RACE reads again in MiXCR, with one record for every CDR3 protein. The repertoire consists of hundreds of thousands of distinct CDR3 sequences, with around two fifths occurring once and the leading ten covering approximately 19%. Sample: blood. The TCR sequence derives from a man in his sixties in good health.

The CDR3 region is CSAIGQGGQETQYF. CDR3 coding DNA: TGCAGTGCTATAGGGCAGGGTGGCCAAGAGACCCAGTACTTC. The rearrangement joins TRBV20-1 to TRBJ2-5; D may be TRBD1 (5 bases). Trimming shortened V by 4 bases and J by 1 base, and 13 bases separated the two germline ends. The germline V gene has CDR1 DFQATT and CDR2 SNEGSKA (reference sequence). The CDR3 has 14 residues.